The 8 T cell receptor beta chains below were found in one sample sequenced in a study of CD8+ T cells in alopecia areata. Treatment in this sample: oral pan-JAK inhibitor, 5-10 mg twice daily. Extracted RNA was reverse transcribed into cDNA, the sequencing template. Assay used: immunoSEQ multiplex PCR; TCRdb lists only in-frame clones, some missing. The repertoire holds about 160,000 clones, roughly two thirds seen once, with 0.91% in the top ten. The input for sequencing was CD4+ T cells sorted from blood, taken at week 4, from a patient treated with tofacitinib. These TCRs come from a human donor with alopecia areata.

The chain recombines TRBV11-2 with TRBJ2-5; D might be TRBD2 (5 bases). The length of the CDR3 is 14 residues. The germline CDR1 and CDR2 sequences are SGHAT and FQNNGV. V was clipped by 6 bases and J by 1 base, with 12 bases between them. The CDR3 reads CASSEGRRQETQYF. The CDR3 nucleotides read TGTGCCAGCAGTGAGGGAAGACGCCAAGAGACCCAGTACTTC. The variable domain in full, completed from reference TRBV11-2 and TRBJ2-5, reads EAGVAQSPRYKIIEKRQSVAFWCNPISGHATLYWYQQILGQGPKLLIQFQNNGVVDDSQLPKDRFSAERLKGVDSTLKIQPAKLEDSAVYLCASSEGRRQETQYFGPGTRLLVL.

The chain has TRBV5-1 and TRBJ2-7, with 9 bases fitting TRBD1. J lost 3 bases, V lost 0 bases, and 7 bases had no gene match. CDR3 length: 16 amino acids. Germline CDR1 is SGHRS and CDR2 is YFSETQ. For the CDR3, the DNA is TGCGCCAGCAGCTTGGATTGGGGACAGGGAAGCTACGAGCAGTACTTC. Translation: CASSLDWGQGSYEQYF.

This clone was seen just once. Germline is not matched at one junction end, which may reflect a read error. The chain uses TRBV6-6 and TRBJ2-7; D unclear. From germline, CDR1 is MNHNY and CDR2 SVGAGI (reference sequence). This CDR3 comprises 14 residues. CDR3 loop: CAISEPFPGSEQYF. The CDR3 coding sequence is TGTGCCATCAGTGAGCCCTTCCCCGGATCCGAGCAGTACTTC.

This clone was detected only a few times. At the DNA level, this CDR3 is encoded by other sequences in the same sample as well. The gene calls are TRBV30 and TRBJ2-5; D remains unclear. The V end lost 3 bases, the J end lost 1 base, and 3 bases lay between the germline ends. The CDR3 has 11 residues. Germline V lookup: CDR1 GTSNPN, CDR2 SVGIG (reference sequence). CDR3 DNA: TGTGCCTGGAGGCTCCAAGAGACCCAGTACTTC. Encoded protein: CAWRLQETQYF.

The chain has TRBV27 and TRBJ2-7; 8 bases align to TRBD1. The CDR3 consists of 15 residues. Trimming cost V 3 bases and J 4 bases; bases outside gene matches: 8. CDR1 is MNHEY, CDR2 SMNVEV, per germline (reference sequence). The CDR3 nucleotides read TGTGCCAGCAGTTTTCTCGACAGGGGAGAGTACGAGCAGTACTTC. This translates into CASSFLDRGEYEQYF.

The chain uses TRBV29-1 and TRBJ2-2, with TRBD1 identical over 10 bases. The germline V gene encodes CDR1 SQVTM and CDR2 ANQGSEA. This CDR3 comprises 12 residues. V dropped 7 bases and J dropped 7; count of bases not matched to a gene: 3. The CDR3 region is CSAGTGDGELFF. CDR3 bases: TGCAGCGCAGGGACAGGGGACGGGGAGCTGTTTTTT.

The chain carries TRBV7-9 and TRBJ1-5; no clear D. Germline-derived CDR1 and CDR2 are SEHNR and FQNEAQ (reference sequence). The germline V and J ends were trimmed by 4 bases and 5 bases, with 9 bases remaining between them. The CDR3 sequence is 13 residues long. The CDR3 sequence is CASSSLADQPQHF. CDR3 DNA sequence: TGTGCCAGCAGCTCCTTGGCGGATCAGCCCCAGCATTTT.

Note on this clone: This same CDR3 is encoded by further DNA sequences in the sample. The rearrangement links TRBV30 to TRBJ1-1; no definite D call. This CDR3 comprises 13 residues. Germline CDR1 is GTSNPN and CDR2 is SVGIG (reference sequence). V shed 1 base and J shed 2 bases, with 8 bases lying between them. Here the CDR3 reads CAWSETVNTEAFF. In DNA, the CDR3 is TGTGCCTGGAGTGAGACGGTCAACACTGAAGCTTTCTTT.